The 22 T cell receptor beta chains listed next were all sequenced from one sample in a study of early T cells in non-severe SARS-CoV-2 infection. Via MiXCR, TCRdb re-called the 5' RACE reads, giving one row per CDR3 protein. The sample holds approximately 52,000 distinct CDR3 sequences; under 15% are singletons and the top ten take about 9.1%. Sequencing used whole blood, obtained at baseline. The receptors were sampled from an adult who was a healthcare worker with PCR-confirmed SARS-CoV-2 infection or an uninfected control (not recorded which).

This sequence joins TRBV5-1 and TRBJ1-5; tentative D call: TRBD1 (5 bases). Germline CDR1 reads SGHRS; CDR2 reads YFSETQ. This CDR3 has 16 residues. The V end lost 4 bases, the J end lost 4 bases, and 18 bases lay between the germline ends. CDR3 DNA sequence: TGCGCCAGCAGCCCCACGGGGGAGACGATGAATCAGCCCCAGCATTTT. Translating gives CASSPTGETMNQPQHF.

In its sample, this clonotype was seen a few times. This sequence joins TRBV6-5 and TRBJ2-1; D is perhaps TRBD2 (6 bases). Germline CDR1 is MNHEY and CDR2 is SVGAGI. The CDR3 extends over 15 amino acids. Between the trimmed V and J ends, which lost 4 bases and 4 bases, there was a span of 14 bases. The chain's CDR3 is CASSSPGLIYNEQFF. In DNA, the CDR3 is TGTGCCAGCAGTTCCCCGGGACTCATATACAATGAGCAGTTCTTC.

This chain uses TRBV28 with TRBJ1-1; weak D call: TRBD1 (5 bases). The CDR3 runs 11 residues. The ends were cut back, 7 bases at V and 11 bases at J, with 14 bases in the middle. Germline CDR1 and CDR2: MDHEN and SYDVKM. The CDR3 sequence is CASTVQGTAFF. Written as DNA, the CDR3 is TGTGCCAGCACCGTGCAGGGTACGGCTTTCTTT.

This chain connects TRBV7-2 to TRBJ2-7, with D possibly TRBD1 on 5 matching bases. The CDR3 extends over 15 amino acids. V gave up 6 bases and J gave up 0 bases, with 15 bases separating them. Germline CDR1 and CDR2: SGHTA and FQGNSA. CDR3 nucleotides: TGTGCCAGCAGTTGGACAACGTCGAGCTCCTACGAGCAGTACTTC. It yields the protein CASSWTTSSSYEQYF.

This clonotype was detected a few times. V gene TRBV4-1 combines with J gene TRBJ1-4; D gene unclear. Germline V gene sequence: CDR1 MGHRA, CDR2 YSYEKL. This CDR3 has 16 residues. V gave up 0 bases and J gave up 4 bases, with 12 bases separating them. The CDR3 DNA sequence: TGCGCCAGCAGCCAAGAGCCCGGGGTCTATAATGAAAAACTGTTTTTT. The encoded protein is CASSQEPGVYNEKLFF.

This clonotype was detected a few times. The rearrangement links TRBV5-4 to TRBJ2-2; tentative D call: TRBD2 (7 bases). This CDR3 comprises 15 residues. Germline CDR1 and CDR2: SGHNT and YYREEE (reference sequence). V was pared by 6 bases and J by 0 bases, with 12 bases between. This CDR3 is CASTGGRTNTGELFF. CDR3 bases: TGTGCCAGCACCGGGGGGCGGACGAACACCGGGGAGCTGTTTTTT.

This clonotype was counted between two and nine times. V and J are TRBV24-1 and TRBJ1-5; D uncertain. V lost 4 bases, J lost 0 bases, and 3 bases lay in between. The CDR3 sequence is 13 residues long. In germline, CDR1 is KGHDR, CDR2 SFDVKD. CDR3 sequence reads: CATSERSNQPQHF. CDR3 DNA: TGTGCCACCAGTGAACGTAGCAATCAGCCCCAGCATTTT.

The chain couples TRBV5-1 to TRBJ1-1, with 9 bases matching TRBD1. CDR1 SGHRS and CDR2 YFSETQ come from the germline V gene. This CDR3 is 15 amino acids long. The V segment lost 3 bases and the J segment 4 bases; nucleotides outside the gene matches: 7. CDR3 coding DNA: TGCGCCAGCAGCTCCCAGGACAGGGGTCGCACTGAAGCTTTCTTT. It is translated as CASSSQDRGRTEAFF.

The chain combines TRBV7-9 with TRBJ1-4, with 8 bases matching TRBD1. This CDR3 is 18 amino acids long. V trimming: 1 base; J trimming: 0 bases; junction bases outside the gene matches: 7. Looked up from germline, CDR1 is SEHNR and CDR2 is FQNEAQ (reference sequence). In DNA, the CDR3 is TGTGCCAGCAGCTTAGGTGGACAGGGATTTGCAACTAATGAAAAACTGTTTTTT. It translates to CASSLGGQGFATNEKLFF.

The genes are TRBV29-1 and TRBJ2-7; D ambiguous. Trimming pared 6 bases from V and 1 base from J, leaving 10 bases between. Germline V CDR1 and CDR2: SQVTM, ANQGSEA. CDR3 length: 12 residues. The CDR3 protein is CSVGSLSYEQYF. For the CDR3, the DNA is TGCAGCGTCGGGTCTCTTTCCTACGAGCAGTACTTC.

The chain couples TRBV2 to TRBJ2-1, with D possibly TRBD1 on 6 matching bases. Trimming left V 6 bases short and J 5 bases short, with 14 bases between. Per germline, CDR1 SNHLY and CDR2 FYNNEI. This CDR3 comprises 14 residues. CDR3 nucleotide sequence: TGTGCCAGCAGAGGACAGAGCGTGAACAATGAGCAGTTCTTC. The encoded protein is CASRGQSVNNEQFF. Based on the CDR3 plus reference TRBV2 and TRBJ2-1, the full variable domain is EPEVTQTPSHQVTQMGQEVILRCVPISNHLYFYWYRQILGQKVEFLVSFYNNEISEKSEIFDDQFSVERPDGSNFTLKIRSTKLEDSAMYFCASRGQSVNNEQFFGPGTRLTVL.

The chain joins TRBV19 to TRBJ2-7, with TRBD2 as a possible D gene (5 bases). Germline-derived CDR1 and CDR2 are LNHDA and SQIVND (reference sequence). CDR3 size: 16 residues. Trimming stripped 6 bases from V and 5 bases from J, with 23 bases between. CDR3 sequence: CASSPGRGLSGDEQYF. The CDR3 DNA reads as TGTGCCAGTAGCCCTGGACGAGGGCTAAGTGGGGACGAGCAGTACTTC.

This clonotype was detected a few times. This chain uses TRBV2 with TRBJ2-4; no reliable D call. In germline, CDR1 is SNHLY, CDR2 FYNNEI. Trimming shortened V by 3 bases and J by 2 bases, and 14 bases separated the two germline ends. CDR3 length equals 16 residues. DNA for the CDR3: TGTGCCAGCAGTGATCCCCTCTCAAAAACCAAAAACATTCAGTACTTC. Its translation: CASSDPLSKTKNIQYF.

This CDR3 is CSVEGTPPTNEKLFF. The CDR3 DNA reads as TGCAGCGTTGAGGGGACACCTCCAACTAATGAAAAACTGTTTTTT. The gene calls are TRBV29-1 and TRBJ1-4; D perhaps matches TRBD1 (6 bases). This CDR3 contains 15 residues. Deletions cut 3 bases from V and 0 bases from J, with 11 bases between. Germline CDR1 reads SQVTM; CDR2 reads ANQGSEA.

V gene TRBV5-1 combines with J gene TRBJ1-4; TRBD1 agrees at 9 bases. This CDR3 contains 15 residues. Losses at the gene ends were 2 bases for V and 5 bases for J; bases not matched to a gene: 4. Germline CDR1 SGHRS, CDR2 YFSETQ. CDR3 protein: CASSFMTGGNEKLFF. The DNA of the CDR3 is TGCGCCAGCAGCTTCATGACAGGGGGGAATGAAAAACTGTTTTTT.

The chain joins TRBV28 to TRBJ1-1; 9 bases agree with TRBD1. V gave up 8 bases and J gave up 0 bases; unmatched junction bases: 13. Germline lookup yields CDR1 MDHEN and CDR2 SYDVKM. The CDR3 spans 17 residues. This chain's CDR3 is CASSSRTGAEVNTEAFF. The CDR3 DNA follows: TGTGCCAGCTCCTCGCGGACAGGGGCGGAGGTGAACACTGAAGCTTTCTTT.

V is TRBV12-3 or TRBV12-4 and J is TRBJ1-1; D gene ambiguous. The length of the CDR3 is 15 residues. Trimming pared 3 bases from V and 5 bases from J, leaving 16 bases between. The CDR3 DNA follows: TGTGCCAGCAGTTTTTCCCAGTCTATCGTAACTGAAGCTTTCTTT. Residues: CASSFSQSIVTEAFF.

This clonotype was picked up many times. J is TRBJ2-3 and V is TRBV21-1. TRBV21-1 is tagged as a pseudogene. There are 12 residues in the CDR3. DNA for the CDR3: TGTGCCAGCAGCACATTCGGAGATACGCAGTATTTT. This codes for CASSTFGDTQYF.

This clonotype was detected only a few times. The chain couples TRBV28 to TRBJ2-2; a possible D gene is TRBD2 (5 bases). Looked up from germline, CDR1 is MDHEN and CDR2 is SYDVKM. The CDR3 is 14 amino acids. V lost 2 bases to trimming and J lost 6 bases, with 10 bases between them. For the CDR3, the DNA is TGTGCCAGCAGTTTAATCGGGAAGGCCGGGGAGCTGTTTTTT. This sequence encodes CASSLIGKAGELFF.

V gene TRBV18 combines with J gene TRBJ2-1; D is unclear. V was shortened by 6 bases and J by 4 bases, with 10 bases between the two germline ends. Germline V lookup: CDR1 KGHSH, CDR2 LQKENI. The CDR3 covers 13 residues. In DNA form, the CDR3 reads TGTGCCAGCTCGACGGTCGGTTACAATGAGCAGTTCTTC. This sequence encodes CASSTVGYNEQFF.

There are many counts of this clonotype. This chain links TRBV7-9 with TRBJ2-6; D perhaps matches TRBD1 (6 bases). CDR3 length equals 16 residues. CDR1 and CDR2 (germline): SEHNR, FQNEAQ (reference sequence). Between the trimmed V and J ends, which lost 2 bases and 0 bases, there was a span of 8 bases. CDR3: CASSLQGTSGANVLTF. The DNA for the CDR3 is TGTGCCAGCAGCTTACAGGGGACCTCTGGGGCCAACGTCCTGACTTTC.

This clonotype was detected only a few times. The chain is built from TRBV15 and TRBJ1-2; D possibly corresponds to TRBD1 (6 bases). This CDR3 has 15 amino acids. Germline-derived CDR1 and CDR2 are LNHNV and YYDKDF (reference sequence). The germline V and J ends were trimmed by 0 bases and 1 base, with 9 bases remaining between them. The CDR3 DNA reads TGTGCCACCAGCAGAGAAAGGACAGATAACTATGGCTACACCTTC. The encoded protein is CATSRERTDNYGYTF.